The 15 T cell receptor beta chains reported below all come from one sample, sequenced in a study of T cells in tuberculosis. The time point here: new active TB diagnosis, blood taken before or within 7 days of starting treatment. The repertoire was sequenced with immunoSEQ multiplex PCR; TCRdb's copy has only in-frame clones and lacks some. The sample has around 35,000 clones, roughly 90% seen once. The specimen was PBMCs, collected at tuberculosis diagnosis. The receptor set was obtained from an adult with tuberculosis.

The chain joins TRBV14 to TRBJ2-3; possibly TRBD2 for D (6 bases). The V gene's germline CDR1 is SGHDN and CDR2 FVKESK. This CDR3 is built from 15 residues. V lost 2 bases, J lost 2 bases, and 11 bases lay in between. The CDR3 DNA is TGTGCCAGCAGCCAACTAAGCGGGTACACAGATACGCAGTATTTT. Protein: CASSQLSGYTDTQYF. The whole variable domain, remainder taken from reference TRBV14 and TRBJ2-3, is EAGVTQFPSHSVIEKGQTVTLRCDPISGHDNLYWYRRVMGKEIKFLLHFVKESKQDESGMPNNRFLAERTGGTYSTLKVQPAELEDSGVYFCASSQLSGYTDTQYFGPGTRLTVL.

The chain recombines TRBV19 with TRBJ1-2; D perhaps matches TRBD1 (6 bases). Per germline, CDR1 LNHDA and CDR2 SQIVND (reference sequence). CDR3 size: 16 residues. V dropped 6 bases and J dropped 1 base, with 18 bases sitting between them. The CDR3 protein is CASSTRTGGLNYGYTF. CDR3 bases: TGTGCCAGTAGCACCAGGACGGGGGGCCTTAACTATGGCTACACCTTC.

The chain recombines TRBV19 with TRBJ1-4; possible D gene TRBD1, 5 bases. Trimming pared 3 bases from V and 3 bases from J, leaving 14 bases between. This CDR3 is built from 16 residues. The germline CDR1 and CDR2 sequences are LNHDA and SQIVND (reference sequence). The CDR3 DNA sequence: TGTGCCAGTAGTATTCGAGGGGCGGGAGCTAATGAAAAACTGTTTTTT. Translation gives CASSIRGAGANEKLFF.

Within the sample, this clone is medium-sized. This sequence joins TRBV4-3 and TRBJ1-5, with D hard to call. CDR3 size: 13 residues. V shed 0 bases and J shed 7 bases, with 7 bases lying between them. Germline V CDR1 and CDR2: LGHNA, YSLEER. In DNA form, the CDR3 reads TGCGCCAGCAGCCAAGAGCCGGAGCAGCCCCAGCATTTT. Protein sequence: CASSQEPEQPQHF.

Written as DNA, the CDR3 is TGTGCCAGCAGCCCTACCCCCACAGATACGCAGTATTTT. This gives the protein CASSPTPTDTQYF. V and J are TRBV7-2 and TRBJ2-3; D remains unclear. The CDR3 has 13 amino acids. Germline values: CDR1 SGHTA, CDR2 FQGNSA. Trimming removed 5 bases from V and 2 bases from J, with 8 bases in between.

CDR3 bases: TGTGCCAGCAGCCTACGCCCAGGGCAGCCCCAGCATTTT. Translating it yields CASSLRPGQPQHF. This sequence joins TRBV14 and TRBJ1-5; tentatively, D is TRBD1 (5 bases). The V and J ends lost 4 bases and 7 bases respectively, with 11 bases between them. This CDR3 has 13 amino acids. Germline values: CDR1 SGHDN, CDR2 FVKESK.

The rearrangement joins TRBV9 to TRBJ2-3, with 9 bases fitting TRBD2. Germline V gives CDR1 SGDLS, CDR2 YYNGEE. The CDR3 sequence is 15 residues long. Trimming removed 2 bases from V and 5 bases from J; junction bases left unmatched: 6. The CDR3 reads CASSVGGGALDTQYF. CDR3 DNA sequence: TGTGCCAGCAGCGTCGGCGGGGGGGCCCTAGATACGCAGTATTTT.

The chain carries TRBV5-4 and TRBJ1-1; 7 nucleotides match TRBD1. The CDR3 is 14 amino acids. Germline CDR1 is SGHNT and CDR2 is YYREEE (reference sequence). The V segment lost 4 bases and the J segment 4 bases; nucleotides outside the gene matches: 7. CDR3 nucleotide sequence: TGTGCCAGCAGCCCCGCAGGGGGATCCACTGAAGCTTTCTTT. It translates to CASSPAGGSTEAFF. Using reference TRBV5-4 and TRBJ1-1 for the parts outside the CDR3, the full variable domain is ETGVTQSPTHLIKTRGQQVTLRCSSQSGHNTVSWYQQALGQGPQFIFQYYREEENGRGNFPPRFSGLQFPNYSSELNVNALELDDSALYLCASSPAGGSTEAFFGQGTRLTVV.

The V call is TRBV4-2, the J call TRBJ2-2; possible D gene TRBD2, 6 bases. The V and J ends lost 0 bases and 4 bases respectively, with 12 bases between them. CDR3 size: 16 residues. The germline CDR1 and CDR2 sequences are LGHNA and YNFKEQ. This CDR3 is CASSQDLGGSTGELFF. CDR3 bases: TGTGCCAGCAGCCAAGATCTAGGAGGGTCCACCGGGGAGCTGTTTTTT.

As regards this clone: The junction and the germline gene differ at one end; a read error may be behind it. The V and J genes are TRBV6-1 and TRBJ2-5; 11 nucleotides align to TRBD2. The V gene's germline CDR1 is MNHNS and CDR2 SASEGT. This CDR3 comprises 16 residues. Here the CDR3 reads CASREGLAGLGETQYF. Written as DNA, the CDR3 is TGTGCCAGCAGAGAAGGACTAGCGGGTCTAGGAGAGACCCAGTACTTC.

CDR3 nucleotides: TGCGCCAGCAGCCCCCCGGCGGGCAGGGGGCCCACCGGGGAGCTGTTTTTT. This encodes CASSPPAGRGPTGELFF. The chain links TRBV4-3 to TRBJ2-2; TRBD1 matches at 8 bases. The CDR3 is made up of 17 amino acids. The ends lost 4 bases at V and 4 bases at J; junction bases unmatched: 11. Per the germline V gene, CDR1 is LGHNA and CDR2 is YSLEER.

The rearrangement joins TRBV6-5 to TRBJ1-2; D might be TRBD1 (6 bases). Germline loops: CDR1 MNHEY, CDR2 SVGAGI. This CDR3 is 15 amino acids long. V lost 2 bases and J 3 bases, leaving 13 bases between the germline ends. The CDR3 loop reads CASSYSQGLDYGYTF. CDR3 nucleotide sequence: TGTGCCAGCAGTTACAGCCAGGGGCTAGACTATGGCTACACCTTC.

The CDR3 is CASSGRTLLSGNTIYF. In DNA, the CDR3 is TGTGCCAGCAGTGGGCGGACATTACTCTCTGGAAACACCATATATTTT. The gene calls are TRBV6-1 and TRBJ1-3; tentative D call: TRBD1 (5 bases). Germline V gene sequence: CDR1 MNHNS, CDR2 SASEGT. Trimming stripped 4 bases from V and 0 bases from J, with 13 bases between. The CDR3 runs 16 residues.

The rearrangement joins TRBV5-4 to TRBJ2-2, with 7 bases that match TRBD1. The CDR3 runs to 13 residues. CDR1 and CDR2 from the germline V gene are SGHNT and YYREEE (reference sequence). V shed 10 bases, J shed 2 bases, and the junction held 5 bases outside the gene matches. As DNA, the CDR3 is TGTGCCGGGACAGATACTAACACCGGGGAGCTGTTTTTT. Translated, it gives CAGTDTNTGELFF.

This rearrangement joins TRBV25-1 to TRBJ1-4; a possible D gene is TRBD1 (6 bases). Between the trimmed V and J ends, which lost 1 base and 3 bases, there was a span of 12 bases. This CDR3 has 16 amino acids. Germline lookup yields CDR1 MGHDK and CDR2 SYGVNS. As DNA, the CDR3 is TGTGCCAGCAGTGAATTGGGGGGGGCGCCTAATGAAAAACTGTTTTTT. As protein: CASSELGGAPNEKLFF.